The 20 T cell receptor beta chains below were found in one sample sequenced in a study of blood T cells in healthy people across ages (dated by TCRdb to the mid-2010s). Library preparation was by 5' RACE. Reads for this sample came from an Illumina HiSeq 2500. A second PCR of roughly 7 to 11 cycles was performed with a sample-barcoded 5' primer and a J-beta primer mix. TCRdb ran its own pipeline on the public reads, namely fastp trimming at Q25 and MiXCR clone calling, and kept in-frame beta chains. Entries that share a CDR3 protein sequence are merged under the most common genes and DNA. Within this sample are about 2 million distinct CDR3 sequences, with roughly 49% of them counted one time only. Of the sample, less than 2.5% is held by the ten largest clones. The source material was blood. All receptors come from a woman aged 40 to 50 in good health.

This clonotype has just a few counts. The chain links TRBV4-1 to TRBJ2-3; D gene ambiguous. The V gene's germline CDR1 is MGHRA and CDR2 YSYEKL. The CDR3 contains 16 residues. V lost 0 bases, J lost 7 bases, and 17 bases lay in between. The CDR3 DNA follows: TGCGCCAGCAGCCAAGACGGAAGTGTGGTGTTTAATACGCAGTATTTT. It specifies CASSQDGSVVFNTQYF.

The chain links TRBV10-3 to TRBJ1-2; D is unresolved. CDR1 ENHRY and CDR2 SYGVKD come from the germline V gene. The CDR3 is made up of 14 amino acids. Trimming stripped 3 bases from V and 2 bases from J, with 10 bases between. Here the CDR3 DNA reads TGTGCCATCAGTGATCCGACAAGAAACTATGGCTACACCTTC. It translates to CAISDPTRNYGYTF.

The chain links TRBV5-6 to TRBJ2-3; D might be TRBD2 (6 bases). CDR1 is SGHDT and CDR2 is YYEEEE in the germline V gene. V lost 4 bases to trimming and J lost 3 bases, with 18 bases between them. The CDR3 is 16 residues long. The CDR3 loop is CASSPSTTRGTDTQYF. Written as DNA, the CDR3 is TGTGCCAGCAGCCCTTCCACGACTAGGGGAACAGATACGCAGTATTTT.

This clonotype was seen a handful of times. The chain carries TRBV29-1 and TRBJ2-5; D is undetermined. Trimming removed 0 bases at V and 7 bases at J, with 18 bases between. Germline assignment: CDR1 SQVTM and CDR2 ANQGSEA. The CDR3 covers 15 residues. Written as DNA, the CDR3 is TGCAGCGTTGAAGATCTACAGACCCAGGTTGGGACCCAGTACTTC. Amino acid sequence: CSVEDLQTQVGTQYF.

The chain uses TRBV12-3 or TRBV12-4 and TRBJ2-1; 7 nucleotides align to TRBD2. The V gene end was trimmed by 0 bases and the J gene end by 6 bases; junction bases not matched to a gene: 11. CDR3 length: 17 residues. CDR3 in DNA: TGTGCCAGCAGTTTAGCGTTAACGGCCGGGAGGAGCAATGAGCAGTTCTTC. Translation: CASSLALTAGRSNEQFF.

This chain joins TRBV6-2 or TRBV6-3 and TRBJ2-3; tentatively, D is TRBD1 (6 bases). The CDR3 has 15 amino acids. V was shortened by 10 bases and J by 0 bases, with 17 bases between the two germline ends. CDR1 is MNHEY, CDR2 SVGEGT, per germline. CDR3 sequence: CAITGSTASTDTQYF. The CDR3 DNA sequence: TGTGCCATCACAGGGTCTACGGCTAGCACAGATACGCAGTATTTT.

The chain uses TRBV6-5 and TRBJ2-3; 12 bases line up with TRBD2. Trimming at V came to 6 bases and at J to 5 bases, leaving 9 bases not matched to a gene. Germline V gene sequence: CDR1 MNHEY, CDR2 SVGAGI. The CDR3 consists of 16 residues. CDR3 residues: CASSQTSGGSGDTQYF. For the CDR3, the DNA is TGTGCCAGCAGCCAGACTAGCGGGGGATCGGGAGATACGCAGTATTTT.

The J gene is TRBJ1-2, the V gene TRBV20-1; D not certain. Trimming pared 6 bases from V and 0 bases from J, leaving 8 bases between. Germline values: CDR1 DFQATT, CDR2 SNEGSKA (reference sequence). The CDR3 is 12 residues long. The CDR3 protein is CSAIQTNYGYTF. CDR3 DNA sequence: TGCAGTGCAATACAAACTAACTATGGCTACACCTTC.

This clonotype was observed a few times. The chain links TRBV10-3 to TRBJ1-2; tentatively, D is TRBD1 (5 bases). The ends were cut back, 7 bases at V and 4 bases at J, with 13 bases in the middle. CDR3 length: 13 residues. Germline CDR1 ENHRY, CDR2 SYGVKD. CDR3 coding DNA: TGTGCCATCACCCTCCGGGACGGCTATGGCTACACCTTC. Translating gives CAITLRDGYGYTF.

This clonotype turned up a few times. The chain has TRBV28 and TRBJ2-3, with TRBD2 matching 10 bases. Germline trimming cut 3 bases from V and 0 bases from J; bases unmatched to any gene: 12. From germline, CDR1 is MDHEN and CDR2 SYDVKM. CDR3 length: 19 residues. CDR3 amino acids: CASSFPLAGDPGSTDTQYF. The CDR3 DNA reads as TGTGCCAGCAGTTTTCCGCTAGCGGGGGACCCCGGGAGCACAGATACGCAGTATTTT.

V and J are TRBV5-1 and TRBJ2-5; 12 nucleotides align to TRBD1. The CDR3 has 15 residues. V lost 7 bases, J lost 4 bases, and 8 bases stayed unmatched. Germline V gene lookup returns CDR1 SGHRS and CDR2 YFSETQ. The CDR3 DNA follows: TGCGCCAGCGGTACGGGACAGGGGGCCCCAGAGACCCAGTACTTC. Protein sequence: CASGTGQGAPETQYF.

There are a few counts of this clonotype. The chain uses TRBV5-1 and TRBJ1-5, with D possibly being TRBD1 (5 bases). CDR1 SGHRS and CDR2 YFSETQ come from the germline V gene. Trimming pared 0 bases from V and 4 bases from J, leaving 14 bases between. The CDR3 consists of 16 residues. CDR3 in amino acids: CASSLVQLRGNQPQHF. The CDR3 coding sequence is TGCGCCAGCAGCTTGGTTCAGTTAAGGGGTAATCAGCCCCAGCATTTT.

V and J are TRBV12-3 or TRBV12-4 and TRBJ1-1; perhaps TRBD1 as D (5 bases). The CDR3 has 17 amino acids. The V end lost 6 bases, the J end lost 1 base, and 21 bases lay between the germline ends. The CDR3 coding sequence is TGTGCCAGCAGCAAAAACTCAGGGAATGCAGGGAACACTGAAGCTTTCTTT. Residues: CASSKNSGNAGNTEAFF.

V gene TRBV20-1 combines with J gene TRBJ2-3; 11 bases are shared with TRBD2. This CDR3 contains 19 residues. V lost 0 bases to trimming and J lost 0 bases; unmatched junction nucleotides: 11. Germline V gene data show CDR1 as DFQATT and CDR2 as SNEGSKA (reference sequence). The CDR3 DNA sequence: TGCAGTGCTAGAGATCTGGGTTCTAGCGGGGGGACTAGCACAGATACGCAGTATTTT. The encoded protein is CSARDLGSSGGTSTDTQYF.

The V and J genes are TRBV5-1 and TRBJ2-3; the D call may be TRBD1 or TRBD2 (5 bases each). The CDR3 is made up of 14 amino acids. The germline gives CDR1 SGHRS, CDR2 YFSETQ. V was shortened by 2 bases and J by 1 base, with 8 bases between the two germline ends. This CDR3 reads CASSFGDRTDTQYF. CDR3 nucleotide sequence: TGCGCCAGCAGCTTCGGGGACCGCACAGATACGCAGTATTTT.

This chain joins TRBV5-1 and TRBJ2-5; D remains unclear. V was clipped by 0 bases and J by 5 bases, with 11 bases between them. The CDR3 is 14 residues long. Germline lookup yields CDR1 SGHRS and CDR2 YFSETQ. Written as DNA, the CDR3 is TGCGCCAGCAGCTTGGGGGTCAGGTGGGAGACCCAGTACTTC. Protein product: CASSLGVRWETQYF.

The rearrangement joins TRBV2 to TRBJ2-1, with 7 bases lining up with TRBD2. CDR1 and CDR2 (germline): SNHLY, FYNNEI. The CDR3 length is 13 residues. J gave up 8 bases and V 7 bases, and 8 bases lay outside the gene matches. The DNA of the CDR3 is TGTGCCAGCATGGGGCGGGGGAATGATGAGCAGTTCTTC. Translation gives CASMGRGNDEQFF.

V is TRBV7-2 and J is TRBJ2-3; unclear D gene. The CDR3 contains 16 residues. Trimming left V 5 bases short and J 2 bases short, with 17 bases between. Germline assignment: CDR1 SGHTA and CDR2 FQGNSA. CDR3 residues: CASSPLVGVPTDTQYF. The CDR3 DNA reads as TGTGCCAGCAGCCCTCTGGTTGGGGTTCCCACAGATACGCAGTATTTT.

The CDR3 spells CSALSGGASETQYF. The CDR3 region has the DNA TGCAGTGCCCTTAGCGGGGGGGCGTCAGAGACCCAGTACTTC. The genes are TRBV20-1 and TRBJ2-5; 11 nucleotides agree with TRBD2. Germline assignment: CDR1 DFQATT and CDR2 SNEGSKA (reference sequence). This CDR3 is built from 14 residues. J lost 4 bases, V lost 6 bases, and 7 bases had no gene match.

This sequence joins TRBV7-2 and TRBJ1-5; perhaps TRBD1 as D (6 bases). Per germline, CDR1 SGHTA and CDR2 FQGNSA. The germline V and J ends were trimmed by 0 bases and 6 bases, with 12 bases remaining between them. The CDR3 is 15 amino acids. This chain's CDR3 is CASSLARGVGQPQHF. CDR3 DNA sequence: TGTGCCAGCAGCTTAGCAAGGGGGGTTGGTCAGCCCCAGCATTTT.